This T cell receptor (beta chain) derives from a study of blood T cell repertoires in COVID-19 (TCRdb year 2020). About the full investigation: The collaborator samples originated in the United States, Italy and Spain and spanned the acute and convalescent phases of COVID-19. The material from the prospective study consisted of cDNA or gDNA derived from T cells, B-cell-depleted T cells, or PBMCs. The dataset comprised deeply sampled blood TCRbeta repertoires from subjects exposed to, actively infected with, or recovered from COVID-19. The repertoires were made available in a free public database intended to serve as a resource for research on the immune response to SARS-CoV-2. Samples came from the ongoing ImmuneRACE study (first 160 participants) plus 1,254 subjects from 6 global collaborators. A de-identified subject ID, COVID-19 status, age in years and sex were almost always included in the sample metadata. Where available, HLA class I and class II types were obtained from metadata supplied by the sample provider rather than from assay-based typing. The study at large found these results: Clinical and demographic metadata were provided uncurated, with the amount varying by source and participant.

From the cysteine through the phenylalanine, the CDR3 covers 20 amino acids. CDR3 DNA is the only sequence kept; it has 60 bases, read in frame from the first base. Each collaborating institution followed its own protocols to collect whole blood in K2EDTA tubes. For TCRbeta analysis, collaborator samples were shipped as frozen whole blood, as isolated PBMCs, or as DNA extracted from either sample type. As for this clone: This clone's antigen is unknown. No base quality information exists; no much larger clone differs at one position.

The immunoSEQ Assay, a bias-controlled multiplex PCR, was used to amplify TCRbeta CDR3 regions from genomic DNA. The study's processing was this. The number of nucleated cells in each sample was estimated from the amplification of reference gene primers within the assay. Sequence reads were collapsed and filtered to measure the absolute abundance of every unique TCRbeta CDR3 rearrangement. For each sample, productive Simpson clonality was calculated by taking the square root of Simpson's diversity index across productive rearrangements. Not all clones reach the TCRdb copy of this immuneACCESS table, which keeps in-frame sequences only. Checked studies attribute under half of the gap to unresolved V genes and leave the rest unexplained. The V and J calls and clone size were taken over from that table, and D and trimming were inferred from the DNA. Across this sample there are about 200,000 clones, with more than 85% seen only once. The ten largest clones represent more than 2.5% of the sample.

The sample comprised peripheral blood. The receptor was derived from a man aged 60 to 69 with acute or convalescent COVID-19. The rearranged chain carries TRBV21-1 and TRBJ2-3; the table's TRBD1 call for D was not verified on the DNA. TRBV21-1 is shown as a pseudogene. The CDR3 here reads CASSEADRGQYVLTVDTQYF. The DNA is TGTGCCAGCAGCGAAGCGGACAGGGGGCAGTACGTTCTAACAGTAGATACGCAGTATTTT.